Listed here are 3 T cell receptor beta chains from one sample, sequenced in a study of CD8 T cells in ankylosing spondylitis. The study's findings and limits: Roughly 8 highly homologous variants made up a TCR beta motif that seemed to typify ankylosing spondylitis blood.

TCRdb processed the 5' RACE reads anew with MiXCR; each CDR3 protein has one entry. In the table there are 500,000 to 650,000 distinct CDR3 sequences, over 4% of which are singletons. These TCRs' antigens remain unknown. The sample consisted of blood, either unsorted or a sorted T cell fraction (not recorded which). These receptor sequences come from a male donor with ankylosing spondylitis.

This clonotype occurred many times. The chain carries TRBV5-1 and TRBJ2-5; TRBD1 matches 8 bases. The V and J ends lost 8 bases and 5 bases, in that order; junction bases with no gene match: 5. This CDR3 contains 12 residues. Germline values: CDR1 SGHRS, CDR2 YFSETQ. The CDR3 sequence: CASTDRAETQYF. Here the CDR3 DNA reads TGCGCCAGTACGGACAGGGCGGAGACCCAGTACTTC.

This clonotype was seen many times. The DNA of the CDR3 is TGCAGCGTTATTAGCGGGGGCCTCCCCTACGAGCAGTACTTC. It is translated as CSVISGGLPYEQYF. V and J are TRBV29-1 and TRBJ2-7, with 9 bases identical to TRBD2. V trimming: 5 bases; J trimming: 2 bases; junction bases outside the gene matches: 7. The CDR3 length is 14 residues. Germline CDR1 SQVTM, CDR2 ANQGSEA.

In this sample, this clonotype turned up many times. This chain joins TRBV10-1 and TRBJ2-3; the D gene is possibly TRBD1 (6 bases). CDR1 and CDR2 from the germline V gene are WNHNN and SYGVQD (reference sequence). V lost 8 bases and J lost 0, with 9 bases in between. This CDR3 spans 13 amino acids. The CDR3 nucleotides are TGCGCCAGCGCTGGACAGAGCACAGATACGCAGTATTTT. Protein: CASAGQSTDTQYF.